This T cell receptor (beta chain) was documented in a study of blood T cell repertoires in COVID-19. As for the study in general: Acute-phase and convalescent COVID-19 samples originated in the United States, Italy and Spain. The analysed material was cDNA or gDNA that came from T cells, B-cell-depleted T cells, or PBMCs.

The authors' processing: Amplified reference gene primers provided the basis for estimating nucleated cell counts. Data came from immunoSEQ multiplex PCR; TCRdb stores just in-frame clones and leaves some out. The DNA was the basis for D and trimming; V, J and clone size are from that table. The sample has fewer than 350,000 clones, around 90% seen once. Seattle patient enrollment occurred during active infection, with longitudinal follow-up thereafter. This CDR3 region has 14 residues. From germline, CDR1 is MGHDK and CDR2 SYGVNS. Trimming pared 3 bases from V and 4 bases from J, leaving 12 bases between.

The TCR originated in a woman aged 55-70 years with COVID-19, enrolled during active disease. The sample was peripheral blood. The chain joins TRBV25-1 to TRBJ1-2, with a possible D match to TRBD1 (6 bases). CDR3 DNA sequence: TGTGCCAGCAGTGACCCAACAGGGCCCTATGGCTACACCTTC. Translation: CASSDPTGPYGYTF.